The clone carrying this TCR beta chain was recorded a few times. What it binds is unknown. The CDR3 consists of 20 residues. CDR1 is SGHVS and CDR2 is FQNEAQ in the germline V gene. V shed 0 bases and J 3 bases; nucleotides not matched to a gene: 18. The data were obtained in a study of T cell repertoires in cytomegalovirus infection. Overall study results and limits: It was HLA-C-restricted CMV-specific TCR beta clonotypes that dominated the response ex vivo.

TCRdb re-analysed the reads in MiXCR, keeping a single row per CDR3 protein. Among roughly 87,000 distinct CDR3 sequences listed, approximately 32% were seen once. Sequenced material: CD8+ T cells from cultured PBMCs, taken from culture after CMV antigen stimulation. The chain is built from TRBV7-8 and TRBJ2-3, with 7 bases fitting TRBD2. This receptor was identified in a human donor in good health (CMV status not recorded). Some clones in this sample may be carry-over from other donors' samples. The CDR3: CASSLAVTRALAETTDTQYF. The CDR3 nucleotides are TGTGCCAGCAGCTTAGCGGTCACGCGGGCTCTAGCGGAGACGACAGATACGCAGTATTTT.